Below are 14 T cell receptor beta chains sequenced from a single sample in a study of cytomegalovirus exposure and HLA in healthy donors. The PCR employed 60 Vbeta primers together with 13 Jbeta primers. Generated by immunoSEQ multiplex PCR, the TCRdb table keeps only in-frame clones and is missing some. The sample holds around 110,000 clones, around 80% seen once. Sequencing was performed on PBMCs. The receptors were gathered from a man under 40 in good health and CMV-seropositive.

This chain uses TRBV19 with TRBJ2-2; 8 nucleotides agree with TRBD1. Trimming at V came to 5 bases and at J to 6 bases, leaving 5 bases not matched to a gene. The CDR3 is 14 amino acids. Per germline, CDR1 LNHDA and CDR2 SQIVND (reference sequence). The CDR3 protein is CASSLTGAAGELFF. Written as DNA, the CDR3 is TGTGCCAGTAGTTTGACAGGGGCTGCCGGGGAGCTGTTTTTT.

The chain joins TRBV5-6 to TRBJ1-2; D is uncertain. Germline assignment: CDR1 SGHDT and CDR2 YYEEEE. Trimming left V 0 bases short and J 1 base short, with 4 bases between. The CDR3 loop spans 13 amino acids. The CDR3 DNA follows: TGTGCCAGCAGCTTGGGACTTAACTATGGCTACACCTTC. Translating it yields CASSLGLNYGYTF.

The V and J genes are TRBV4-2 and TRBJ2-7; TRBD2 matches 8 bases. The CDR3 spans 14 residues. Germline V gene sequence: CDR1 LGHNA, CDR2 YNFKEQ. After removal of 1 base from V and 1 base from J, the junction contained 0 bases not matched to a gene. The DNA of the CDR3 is TGTGCCAGCAGCCAAGCGGGGGGGTCCTACGAGCAGTACTTC. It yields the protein CASSQAGGSYEQYF.

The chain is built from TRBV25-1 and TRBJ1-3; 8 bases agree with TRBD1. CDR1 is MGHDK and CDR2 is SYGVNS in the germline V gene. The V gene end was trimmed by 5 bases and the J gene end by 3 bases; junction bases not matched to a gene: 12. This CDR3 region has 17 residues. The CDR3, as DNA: TGTGCCAGCAGTCCCCCTGAACCCGGGACAGGTGGAAACACCATATATTTT. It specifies CASSPPEPGTGGNTIYF.

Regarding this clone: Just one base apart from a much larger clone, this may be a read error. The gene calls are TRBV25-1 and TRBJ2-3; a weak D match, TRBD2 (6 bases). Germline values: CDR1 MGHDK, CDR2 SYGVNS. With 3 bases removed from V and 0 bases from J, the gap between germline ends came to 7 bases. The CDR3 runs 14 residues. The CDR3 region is CASSDGTSTDTQYF. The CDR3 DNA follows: TGTGCCAGCAGTGACGGGACTAGCACAGATACGCAGTATTTT.

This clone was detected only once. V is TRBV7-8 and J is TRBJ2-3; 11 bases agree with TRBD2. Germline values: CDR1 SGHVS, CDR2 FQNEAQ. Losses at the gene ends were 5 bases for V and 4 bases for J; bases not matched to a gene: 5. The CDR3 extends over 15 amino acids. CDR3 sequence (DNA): TGTGCCAGCAGCGTACTAGCGGGAGTAGCAGATACGCAGTATTTT. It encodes CASSVLAGVADTQYF.

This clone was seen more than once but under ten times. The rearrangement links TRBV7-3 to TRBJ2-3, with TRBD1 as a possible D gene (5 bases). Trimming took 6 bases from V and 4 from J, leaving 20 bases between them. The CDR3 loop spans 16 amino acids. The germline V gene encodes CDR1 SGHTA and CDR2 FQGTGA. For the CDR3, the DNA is TGTGCCAGCAGTTTAGGGCAGGGTATGGGGCCAGATACGCAGTATTTT. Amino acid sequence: CASSLGQGMGPDTQYF.

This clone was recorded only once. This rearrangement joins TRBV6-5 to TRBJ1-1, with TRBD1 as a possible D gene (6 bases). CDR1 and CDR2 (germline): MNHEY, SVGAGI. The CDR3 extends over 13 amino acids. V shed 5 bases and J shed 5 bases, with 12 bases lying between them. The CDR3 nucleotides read TGTGCCAGCAGTCTACAGGGTTGGACTGAAGCTTTCTTT. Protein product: CASSLQGWTEAFF.

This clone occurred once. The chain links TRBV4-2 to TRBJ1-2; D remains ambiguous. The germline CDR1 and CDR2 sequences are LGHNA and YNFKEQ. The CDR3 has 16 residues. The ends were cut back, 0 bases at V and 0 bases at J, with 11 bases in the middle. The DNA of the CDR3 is TGTGCCAGCAGCCAAGAGGTGAGCAGGTCTAACTATGGCTACACCTTC. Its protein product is CASSQEVSRSNYGYTF.

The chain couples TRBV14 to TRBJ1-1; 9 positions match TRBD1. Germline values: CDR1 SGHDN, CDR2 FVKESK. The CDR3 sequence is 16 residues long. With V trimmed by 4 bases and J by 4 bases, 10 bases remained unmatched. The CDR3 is CASSPSPGQGATEAFF. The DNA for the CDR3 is TGTGCCAGCAGCCCTAGTCCGGGACAGGGTGCCACTGAAGCTTTCTTT. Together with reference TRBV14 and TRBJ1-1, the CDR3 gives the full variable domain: EAGVTQFPSHSVIEKGQTVTLRCDPISGHDNLYWYRRVMGKEIKFLLHFVKESKQDESGMPNNRFLAERTGGTYSTLKVQPAELEDSGVYFCASSPSPGQGATEAFFGQGTRLTVV.

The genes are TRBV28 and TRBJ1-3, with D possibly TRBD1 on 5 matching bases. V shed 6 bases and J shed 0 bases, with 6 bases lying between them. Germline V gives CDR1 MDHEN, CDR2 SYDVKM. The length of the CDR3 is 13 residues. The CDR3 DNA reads TGTGCCAGCAGGGGGGGCTCTGGAAACACCATATATTTT. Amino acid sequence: CASRGGSGNTIYF.

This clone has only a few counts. The CDR3: CASATRGGQETQYF. In DNA form, the CDR3 reads TGTGCCAGCGCTACTAGAGGGGGCCAAGAGACCCAGTACTTC. V and J are TRBV6-1 and TRBJ2-5, with D possibly being TRBD1 (6 bases). CDR1 is MNHNS and CDR2 is SASEGT in the germline V gene. With 8 bases removed from V and 1 base from J, the gap between germline ends came to 14 bases. This CDR3 has 14 amino acids.

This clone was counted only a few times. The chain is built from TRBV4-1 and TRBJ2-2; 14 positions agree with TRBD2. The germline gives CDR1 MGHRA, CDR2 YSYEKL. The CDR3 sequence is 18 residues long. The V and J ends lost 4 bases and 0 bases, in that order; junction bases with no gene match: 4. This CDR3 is CASSRGLAGGTNTGELFF. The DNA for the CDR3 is TGCGCCAGCAGCCGCGGACTAGCGGGGGGTACGAACACCGGGGAGCTGTTTTTT.

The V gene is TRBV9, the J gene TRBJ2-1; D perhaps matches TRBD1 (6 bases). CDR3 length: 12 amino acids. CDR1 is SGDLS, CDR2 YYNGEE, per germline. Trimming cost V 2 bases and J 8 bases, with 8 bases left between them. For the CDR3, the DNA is TGTGCCAGCAGCGTTGGGGGCGATGAGCAGTTCTTC. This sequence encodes CASSVGGDEQFF.